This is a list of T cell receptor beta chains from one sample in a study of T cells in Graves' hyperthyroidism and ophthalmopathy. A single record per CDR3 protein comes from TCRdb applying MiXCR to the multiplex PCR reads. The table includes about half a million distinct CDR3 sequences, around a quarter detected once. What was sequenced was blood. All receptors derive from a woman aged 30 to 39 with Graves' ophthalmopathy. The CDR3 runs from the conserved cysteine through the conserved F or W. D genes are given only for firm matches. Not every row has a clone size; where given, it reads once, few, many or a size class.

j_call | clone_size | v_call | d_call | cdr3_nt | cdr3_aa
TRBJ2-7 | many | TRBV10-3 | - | TGTGCCATCAGTGAGTCGGGGGGATACGAGCAGTACTTC | CAISESGGYEQYF
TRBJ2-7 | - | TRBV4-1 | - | TGCGCCAGCAGCCAAGATCTAGGTGCAGGGGGGATCTACGAGCAGTACTTC | CASSQDLGAGGIYEQYF
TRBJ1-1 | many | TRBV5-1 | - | TGCGCCAGCAGCTCTGGGGGACTAGTCCCTGAAGCTTTCTTT | CASSSGGLVPEAFF
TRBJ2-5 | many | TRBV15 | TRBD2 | TGTGCCACCAGCAGAGCGGAACTCAGCGGGGGGGCTAAGACCCAGTACTTC | CATSRAELSGGAKTQYF
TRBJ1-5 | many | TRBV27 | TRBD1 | TGTGCCAGCAGTTCGTCCAGGGGGTATAGCAATCAGCCCCAGCATTTT | CASSSSRGYSNQPQHF
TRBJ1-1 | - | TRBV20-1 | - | TGCAGTGCGCATAATACAGGGAAGGGAACTGAAGCTTTCTTT | CSAHNTGKGTEAFF
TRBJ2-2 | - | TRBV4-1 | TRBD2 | TGCGCCAGCAGCCTGGAACCGGGACTAGCGGGTTTCAACACCGGGGAGCTGTTTTTT | CASSLEPGLAGFNTGELFF
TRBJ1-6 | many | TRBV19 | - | TGTGCCAGTGATGAAAGAGGCTCACCCCTCCACTTT | CASDERGSPLHF
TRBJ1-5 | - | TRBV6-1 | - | TGTGCCAGCAGTGCCCAGGGAAGGGGCAATCAGCCCCAGCATTTT | CASSAQGRGNQPQHF
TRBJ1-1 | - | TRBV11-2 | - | TGTGCCAGCAGCTTAGCCCACACAGTGAACACTGAAGCTTTCTTT | CASSLAHTVNTEAFF
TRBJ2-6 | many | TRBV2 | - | TGTGCCAGCCTCCCAGGGCGCCTGGTTTGGGTCCTGACTTTC | CASLPGRLVWVLTF
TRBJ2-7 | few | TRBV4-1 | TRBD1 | TGCGCCAGCAGCCCGACCCGGGACAGTCGGGGGCAGTACTTC | CASSPTRDSRGQYF
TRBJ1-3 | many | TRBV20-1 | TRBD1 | TGCAGTGCACATCGACAGGGAGCGGGAAACACCATATATTTT | CSAHRQGAGNTIYF
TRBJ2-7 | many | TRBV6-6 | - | TGTGCCAGCAGCTTTCCGCAAGGGACTCCACATAGGAGCTCCTACGAGCAGTACTTC | CASSFPQGTPHRSSYEQYF
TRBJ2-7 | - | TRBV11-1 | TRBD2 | TGTGCCAGCAGCTCACTCCCGGGACTAGTCACCTACGAGCAGTACTTC | CASSSLPGLVTYEQYF
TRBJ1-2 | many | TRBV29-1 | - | TGCAGCGTTGAGAGGCAGGGTAACTATGGCTACACCTTC | CSVERQGNYGYTF
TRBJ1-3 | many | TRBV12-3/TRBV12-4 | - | TGTGCCAGCAGTTTAGAGTCTGGGGCGGCGCTCTCTGGAAACACCATATATTTT | CASSLESGAALSGNTIYF
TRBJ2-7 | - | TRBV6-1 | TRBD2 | TGTGCCAGCAGTGCTAGCGGGGAGGGAGGATCTGAGCAGTACTTC | CASSASGEGGSEQYF
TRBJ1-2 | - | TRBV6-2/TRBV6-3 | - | TGTGCCAACAGCGCCCTAAGGCCAAATTTTAACTATGGCTACACCTTC | CANSALRPNFNYGYTF
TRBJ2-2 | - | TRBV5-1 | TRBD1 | TGCGCCAGCAGCTTGGGAGGGACAGCCCACACCGGGGAGCTGTTTTTT | CASSLGGTAHTGELFF
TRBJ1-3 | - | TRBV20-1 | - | TGCAGTGCTAGAAGGGCAGGTCATGGAAACACCATATATTTT | CSARRAGHGNTIYF
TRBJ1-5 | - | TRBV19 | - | TGTGCCAGTAGTACATATACGGGCAATCAGCCCCAGCATTTT | CASSTYTGNQPQHF
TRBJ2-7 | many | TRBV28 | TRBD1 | TGTGCCAGCACCCCCGGGACAGCCTACGAGCAGTACTTC | CASTPGTAYEQYF
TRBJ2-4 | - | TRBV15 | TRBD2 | TGTGCCACCAGCAGAGGTGGCGGGGGGGCCAAAAACATTCAGTACTTC | CATSRGGGGAKNIQYF
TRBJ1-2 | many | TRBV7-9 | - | TGTGCCAGCAGCTTATGGGATCGTGGCTACACCTTC | CASSLWDRGYTF
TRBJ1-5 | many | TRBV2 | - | TGTGCCAGCAGTGTGATGGAGGGAAATCAGCCCCAGCATTTT | CASSVMEGNQPQHF
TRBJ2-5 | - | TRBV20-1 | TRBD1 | TGCAGTGCTGGTCCGACAGGGTACCAAGAGACCCAGTACTTC | CSAGPTGYQETQYF
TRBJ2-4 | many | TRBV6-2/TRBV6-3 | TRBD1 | TGTGCCAGCAGTTACTCGAGAGGGACAGGGGGCGGAGTAGCCAAAAACATTCAGTACTTC | CASSYSRGTGGGVAKNIQYF
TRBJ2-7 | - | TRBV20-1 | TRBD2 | TGCAGTGCTAGGGGACTAGCGGGCTTTGGGGCCTACGAGCAGTACTTC | CSARGLAGFGAYEQYF
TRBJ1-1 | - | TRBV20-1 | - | TGCAGTGCTAGAGGGGAAAGGGGTAACACTGAAGCTTTCTTT | CSARGERGNTEAFF
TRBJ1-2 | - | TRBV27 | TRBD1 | TGTGCCAGCAGACCGACAGGGGAACCTGGCTACACCTTC | CASRPTGEPGYTF
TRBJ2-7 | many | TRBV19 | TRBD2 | TGTGCCAGTAGTATGTCTAGCGGGCGCGACGAGCAGTACTTC | CASSMSSGRDEQYF
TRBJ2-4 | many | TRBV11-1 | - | TGTGCCAGCAGCTTGGGGGTAGCCAAAAACATTCAGTACTTC | CASSLGVAKNIQYF
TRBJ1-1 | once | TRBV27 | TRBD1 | TGTGCCAGCAGTATGGGACAGGGGGCCACTGAAGCTTTCTTT | CASSMGQGATEAFF
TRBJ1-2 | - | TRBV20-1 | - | TGCAGTGCTACGGACTATGGCTACACCTTC | CSATDYGYTF
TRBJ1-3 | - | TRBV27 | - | TGTGCCAGCGGAAACAGGGCTGGAAACACCATATATTTT | CASGNRAGNTIYF
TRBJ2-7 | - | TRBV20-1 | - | TGCAGTGCTCCCCCCCCGGCCGGGGCATCCTACGAGCAGTACTTC | CSAPPPAGASYEQYF
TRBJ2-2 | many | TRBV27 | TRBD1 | TGTGCCAGCAGTTTATTGGGACAGGGGAACACCGGGGAGCTGTTTTTT | CASSLLGQGNTGELFF
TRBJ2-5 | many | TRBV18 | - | TGTGCCAGCTCACCACGGTCGGGGCTCCAAGAGACCCAGTACTTC | CASSPRSGLQETQYF
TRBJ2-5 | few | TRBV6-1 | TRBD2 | TGTGCCAGCAGGGGCGGACTAGCCCAAGAGACCCAGTACTTC | CASRGGLAQETQYF
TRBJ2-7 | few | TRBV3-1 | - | TGTGCCAGCAGCCAACTGGACTCGTACGCCTACGAGCAGTACTTC | CASSQLDSYAYEQYF
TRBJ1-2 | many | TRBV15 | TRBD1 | TGTGCCACCAGCACGGACAGGGACTATGGCTACACCTTC | CATSTDRDYGYTF
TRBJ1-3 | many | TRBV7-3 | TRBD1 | TGTGCCAGCAGCTTAACGGGACAGGGGACCGGAAACACCATATATTTT | CASSLTGQGTGNTIYF
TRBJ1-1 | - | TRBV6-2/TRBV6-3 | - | - | CASGRLYEQYFGPGTEAFF
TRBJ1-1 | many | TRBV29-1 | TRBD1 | TGCAGCGTTGCACAGGGGGCAGAGATGGCTTTCTTT | CSVAQGAEMAFF
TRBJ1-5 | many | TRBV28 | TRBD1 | TGTGCCAGCAGTTCCGGACAGGGGGCCAATCAGCCCCAGCATTTT | CASSSGQGANQPQHF
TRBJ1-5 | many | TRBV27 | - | TGTGCCAGCAGTTTGGAACGGGGTAGCAATCAGCCCCAGCATTTT | CASSLERGSNQPQHF
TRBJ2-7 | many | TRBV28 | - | TGTGCCAGCAGTTTAAGTCCCGGGGAGCAGTACTTC | CASSLSPGEQYF
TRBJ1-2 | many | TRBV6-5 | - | TGTGCCAGCAGTTACGGGGTCGCCGGGACATCACATGGCTACACCTTC | CASSYGVAGTSHGYTF
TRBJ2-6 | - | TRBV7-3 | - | TGTGCCAGCAGCTTCTACGGGGCCAACGTCCTGACTTTC | CASSFYGANVLTF
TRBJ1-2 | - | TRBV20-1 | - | TGCAGTGCCAAAGGGGAACTCTATGGCTACACCTTC | CSAKGELYGYTF
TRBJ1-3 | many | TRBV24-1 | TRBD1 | TGTGCCACCAGTGATACAAGACAGGGGGATAGAAACACCATATATTTT | CATSDTRQGDRNTIYF
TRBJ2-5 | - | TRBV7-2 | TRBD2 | TGTGCCAGCAGCTTAGGGTCTAGCGGGAGCCAAGAGACCCAGTACTTC | CASSLGSSGSQETQYF
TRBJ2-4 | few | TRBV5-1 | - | TGCGCCAGCAGCTTACAGGGTGCAACCAAAAACATTCAGTACTTC | CASSLQGATKNIQYF
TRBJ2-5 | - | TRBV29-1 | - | TGCAGCGTTGCCGCCGTGTTAGGGGAAGAGACCCAGTACTTC | CSVAAVLGEETQYF
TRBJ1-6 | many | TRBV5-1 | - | TGCGCCAGCAGCTTGGTGGCGGATTCACCCCTCCACTTT | CASSLVADSPLHF
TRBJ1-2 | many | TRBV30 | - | TGTGCCTCTGCGGGTTATGGCTACACCTTC | CASAGYGYTF
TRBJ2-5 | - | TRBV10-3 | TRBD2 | TGTGCCATCAGCCCGGGACTAGGGCAAGAGACCCAGTACTTC | CAISPGLGQETQYF
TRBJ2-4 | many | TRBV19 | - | TGTGCCAGTAGTTCCCCGAAACAGGGTCCCAAAAACATTCAGTACTTC | CASSSPKQGPKNIQYF
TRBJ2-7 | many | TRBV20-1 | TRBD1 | TGCAGTGCTTCACCGGGACAGGGTATAGACGAGCAGTACTTC | CSASPGQGIDEQYF